This T cell receptor (beta chain) originates from a study of patients and donors after allogeneic stem cell transplantation. The CDR3 spans 15 residues. The V end was cut by 1 base, the J end by 4 bases, with 13 bases between. The V gene's germline CDR1 is SGHTA and CDR2 FQGNSA. TCRdb reanalysed the RT-PCR reads using MiXCR and keeps one entry per CDR3 protein. The table shows about a million distinct CDR3 sequences, with 15% to 20% occurring only once. This clonotype was found a few times. This clonotype was obtained from a human donor who was either an allogeneic HSCT recipient or a stem cell or donor lymphocyte infusion donor (not recorded which). It is not recorded whose cells these are; they may come from a transplant donor. J is TRBJ1-1 and V is TRBV7-2; maybe TRBD1 (5 bases). Sequences were obtained from blood, either unsorted or a sorted T cell fraction (not recorded which). The CDR3 DNA sequence: TGTGCCAGCAGCTTAGATGGGGGGAAGGGCACTGAAGCTTTCTTT. Its protein is CASSLDGGKGTEAFF.